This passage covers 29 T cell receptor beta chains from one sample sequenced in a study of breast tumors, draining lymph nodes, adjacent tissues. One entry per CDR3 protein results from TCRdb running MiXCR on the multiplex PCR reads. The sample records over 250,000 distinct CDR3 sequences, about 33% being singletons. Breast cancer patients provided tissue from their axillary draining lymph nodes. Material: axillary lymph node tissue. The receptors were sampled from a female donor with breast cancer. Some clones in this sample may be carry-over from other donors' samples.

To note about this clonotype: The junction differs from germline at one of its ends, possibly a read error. CDR3 coding DNA: TGTGCCAGCAAGGGGCAGACTCACACCAGGGAGCTGTTTTTT. Its translation: CASKGQTHTRELFF. This sequence joins TRBV3-1 and TRBJ2-2; possibly TRBD1 for D (5 bases). Germline V gene sequence: CDR1 LGHDT, CDR2 YNNKEL (reference sequence). The CDR3 has 14 residues. Using reference TRBV3-1 and TRBJ2-2 for the parts outside the CDR3, the full variable domain is DTAVSQTPKYLVTQMGNDKSIKCEQNLGHDTMYWYKQDSKKFLKIMFSYNNKELIINETVPNRFSPKSPDKAHLNLHINSLELGDSAVYFCASKGQTHTRELFFGEGSRLTVL.

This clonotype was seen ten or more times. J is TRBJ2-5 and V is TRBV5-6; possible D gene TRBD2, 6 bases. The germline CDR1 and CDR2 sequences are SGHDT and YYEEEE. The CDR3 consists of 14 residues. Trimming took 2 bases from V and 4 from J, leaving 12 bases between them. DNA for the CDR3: TGTGCCAGCAGCTTTGACTTAGCGGCAGAGACCCAGTACTTC. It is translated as CASSFDLAAETQYF.

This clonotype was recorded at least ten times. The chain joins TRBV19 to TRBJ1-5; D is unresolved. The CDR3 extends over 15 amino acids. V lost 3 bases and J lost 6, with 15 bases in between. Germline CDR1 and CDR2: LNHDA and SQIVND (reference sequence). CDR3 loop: CASSIGPQEGQPQHF. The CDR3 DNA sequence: TGTGCCAGTAGTATTGGACCCCAAGAGGGTCAGCCCCAGCATTTT.

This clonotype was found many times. The CDR3 sequence is CSARAIAGGDTDTQYF. The CDR3 DNA reads as TGCAGTGCTAGAGCAATAGCGGGAGGGGACACAGATACGCAGTATTTT. J is TRBJ2-3 and V is TRBV20-1; 11 positions match TRBD2. V lost 1 base, J lost 2 bases, and 5 bases stayed unmatched. CDR3 size: 16 residues. Germline CDR1 is DFQATT and CDR2 is SNEGSKA (reference sequence).

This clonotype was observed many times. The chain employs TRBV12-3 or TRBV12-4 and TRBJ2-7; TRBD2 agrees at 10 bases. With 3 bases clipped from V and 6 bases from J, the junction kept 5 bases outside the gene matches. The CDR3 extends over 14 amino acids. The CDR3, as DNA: TGTGCCAGCAGTTTGGCTAGCGGGAGTCTCGAGCAGTACTTC. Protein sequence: CASSLASGSLEQYF.

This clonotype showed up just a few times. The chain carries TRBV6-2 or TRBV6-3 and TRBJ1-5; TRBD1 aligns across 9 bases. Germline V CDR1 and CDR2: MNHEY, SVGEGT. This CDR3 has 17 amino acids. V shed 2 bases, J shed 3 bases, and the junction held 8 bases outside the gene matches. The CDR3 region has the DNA TGTGCCAGCAGTTACCCAGACAGGGGGATTCCCAATCAGCCCCAGCATTTT. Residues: CASSYPDRGIPNQPQHF.

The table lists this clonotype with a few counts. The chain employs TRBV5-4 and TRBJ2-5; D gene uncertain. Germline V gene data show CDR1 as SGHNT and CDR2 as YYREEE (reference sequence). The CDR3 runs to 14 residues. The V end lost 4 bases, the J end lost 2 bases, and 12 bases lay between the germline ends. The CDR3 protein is CASSPNGAQETQYF. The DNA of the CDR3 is TGTGCCAGCAGCCCAAACGGAGCTCAAGAGACCCAGTACTTC.

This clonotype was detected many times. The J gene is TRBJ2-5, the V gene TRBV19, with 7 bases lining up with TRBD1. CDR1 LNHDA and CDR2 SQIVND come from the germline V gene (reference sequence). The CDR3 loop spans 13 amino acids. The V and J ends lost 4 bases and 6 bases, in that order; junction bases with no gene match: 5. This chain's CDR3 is CASSTRDRQTQYF. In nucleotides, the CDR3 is TGTGCCAGTAGTACCAGGGACAGACAGACCCAGTACTTC.

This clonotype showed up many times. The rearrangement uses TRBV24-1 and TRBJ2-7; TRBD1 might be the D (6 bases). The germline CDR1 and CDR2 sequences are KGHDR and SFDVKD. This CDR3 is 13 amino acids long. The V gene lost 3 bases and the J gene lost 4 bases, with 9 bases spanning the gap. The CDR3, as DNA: TGTGCCACCAGTGATGCGGACAGATACGAGCAGTACTTC. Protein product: CATSDADRYEQYF.

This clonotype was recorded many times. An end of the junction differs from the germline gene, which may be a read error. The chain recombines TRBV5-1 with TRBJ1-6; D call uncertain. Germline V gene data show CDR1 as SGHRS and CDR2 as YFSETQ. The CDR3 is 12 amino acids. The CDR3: CASSLANSPLHF. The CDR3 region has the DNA TGTGCCAGCAGCTTAGCTAATTCACCCCTCCACTTT.

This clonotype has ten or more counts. The CDR3 here is CASSVGTGSTGNTIYF. For the CDR3, the DNA is TGTGCCAGCAGCGTCGGGACAGGGTCTACTGGAAACACCATATATTTT. This chain joins TRBV7-9 and TRBJ1-3, with 9 bases lining up with TRBD1. The CDR3 totals 16 residues. Trimming cost V 5 bases and J 2 bases; bases outside gene matches: 7. Germline V gives CDR1 SEHNR, CDR2 FQNEAQ (reference sequence).

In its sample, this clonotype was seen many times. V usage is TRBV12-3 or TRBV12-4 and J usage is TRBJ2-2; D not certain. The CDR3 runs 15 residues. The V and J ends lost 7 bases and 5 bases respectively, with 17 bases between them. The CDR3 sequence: CASTLGRSRTGELFF. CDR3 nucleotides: TGTGCCAGCACCCTGGGCCGATCGCGAACCGGGGAGCTGTTTTTT.

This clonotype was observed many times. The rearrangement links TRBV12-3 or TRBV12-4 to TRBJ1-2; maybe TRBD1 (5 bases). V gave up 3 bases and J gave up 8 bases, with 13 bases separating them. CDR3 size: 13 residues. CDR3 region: CASSLAGYGGYTF. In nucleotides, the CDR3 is TGTGCCAGCAGTTTGGCAGGGTATGGCGGCTACACCTTC.

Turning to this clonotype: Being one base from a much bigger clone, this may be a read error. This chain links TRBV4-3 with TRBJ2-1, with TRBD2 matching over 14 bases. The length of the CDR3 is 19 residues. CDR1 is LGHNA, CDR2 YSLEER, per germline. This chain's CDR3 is CASSPRLAGGLSSCNEQFF. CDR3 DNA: TGCGCCAGCAGCCCCCGACTAGCGGGAGGGCTTAGCTCCTGCAATGAGCAGTTCTTC.

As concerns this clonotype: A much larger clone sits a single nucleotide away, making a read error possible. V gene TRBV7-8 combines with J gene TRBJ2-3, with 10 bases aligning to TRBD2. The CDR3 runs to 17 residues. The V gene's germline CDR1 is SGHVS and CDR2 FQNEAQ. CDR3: CASSRAGGPGRTDPQYF. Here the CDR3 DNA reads TGTGCCAGCAGTCGAGCGGGAGGGCCGGGAAGAACAGATCCGCAGTATTTT.

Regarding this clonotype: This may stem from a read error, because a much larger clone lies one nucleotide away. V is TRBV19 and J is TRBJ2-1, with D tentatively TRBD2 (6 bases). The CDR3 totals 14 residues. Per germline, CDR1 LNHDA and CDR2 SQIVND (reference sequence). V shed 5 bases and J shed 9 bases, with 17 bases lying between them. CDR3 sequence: CASSDSGFRTEQFF. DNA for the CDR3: TGTGCCAGTAGTGATAGCGGATTCAGGACTGAGCAGTTCTTC.

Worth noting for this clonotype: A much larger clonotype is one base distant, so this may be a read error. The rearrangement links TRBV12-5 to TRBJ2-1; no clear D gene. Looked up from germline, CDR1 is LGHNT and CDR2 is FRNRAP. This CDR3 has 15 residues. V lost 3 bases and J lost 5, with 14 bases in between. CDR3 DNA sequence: TGTGCTAGTGGTTTCGTACGGCGAATTCACAATGAGCAGTTCTTC. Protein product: CASGFVRRIHNEQFF.

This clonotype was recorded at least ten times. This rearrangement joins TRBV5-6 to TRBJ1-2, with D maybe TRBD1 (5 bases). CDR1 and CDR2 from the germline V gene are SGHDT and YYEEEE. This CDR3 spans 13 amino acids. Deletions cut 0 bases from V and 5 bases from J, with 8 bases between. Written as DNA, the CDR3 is TGTGCCAGCAGCTTGGGGGGGGAATATGGCTACACCTTC. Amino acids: CASSLGGEYGYTF.

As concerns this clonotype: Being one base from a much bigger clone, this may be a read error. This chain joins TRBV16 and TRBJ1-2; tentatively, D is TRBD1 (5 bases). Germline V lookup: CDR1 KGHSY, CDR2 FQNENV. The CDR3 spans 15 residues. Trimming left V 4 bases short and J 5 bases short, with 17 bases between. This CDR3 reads CASSLLGAKLYGYTF. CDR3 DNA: TGTGCCAGCAGCCTCCTCGGGGCAAAGTTATATGGCTACACCTTC.

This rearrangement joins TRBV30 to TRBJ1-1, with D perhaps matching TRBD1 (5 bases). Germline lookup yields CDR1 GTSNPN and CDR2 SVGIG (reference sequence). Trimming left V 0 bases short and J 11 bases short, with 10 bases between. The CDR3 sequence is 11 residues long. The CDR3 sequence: CAWSVGGEAFF. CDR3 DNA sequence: TGTGCCTGGAGTGTCGGGGGTGAGGCTTTCTTT.

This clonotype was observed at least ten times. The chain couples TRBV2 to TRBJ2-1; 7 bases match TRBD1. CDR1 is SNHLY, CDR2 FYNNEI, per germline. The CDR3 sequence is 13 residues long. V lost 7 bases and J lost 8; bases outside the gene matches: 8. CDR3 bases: TGTGCCAGCACGATTATAACAGGGGATGAGCAGTTCTTC. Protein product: CASTIITGDEQFF.

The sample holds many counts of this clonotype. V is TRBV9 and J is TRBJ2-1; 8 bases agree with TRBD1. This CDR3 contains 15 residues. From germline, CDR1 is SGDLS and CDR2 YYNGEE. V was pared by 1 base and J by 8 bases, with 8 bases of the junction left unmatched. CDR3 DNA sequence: TGTGCCAGCAGCGTAACGGACAGGGCCGTCGATGAGCAGTTCTTC. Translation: CASSVTDRAVDEQFF.

CDR3 nucleotides: TGTGCCAGCAGTATCGAGACAGGGACCGGGGAGCTGTTTTTT. Its protein is CASSIETGTGELFF. The V gene is TRBV28, the J gene TRBJ2-2; 7 bases agree with TRBD1. The CDR3 is 14 amino acids. The germline CDR1 and CDR2 sequences are MDHEN and SYDVKM. The V segment lost 5 bases and the J segment 5 bases; nucleotides outside the gene matches: 5.

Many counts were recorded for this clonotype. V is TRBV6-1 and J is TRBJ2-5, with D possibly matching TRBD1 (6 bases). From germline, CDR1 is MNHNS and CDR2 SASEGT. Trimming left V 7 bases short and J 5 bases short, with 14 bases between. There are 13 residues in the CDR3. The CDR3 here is CASTPGRGETQYF. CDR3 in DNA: TGTGCCAGCACCCCGGGAAGGGGGGAGACCCAGTACTTC.

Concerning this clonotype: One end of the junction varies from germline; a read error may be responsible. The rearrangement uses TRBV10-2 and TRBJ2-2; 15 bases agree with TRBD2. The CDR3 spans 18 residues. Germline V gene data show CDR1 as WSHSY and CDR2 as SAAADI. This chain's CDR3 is CASSRGLAGGPGTGELFF. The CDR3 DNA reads TGTGCCAGCAGCCGCGGACTAGCGGGAGGGCCTGGCACCGGGGAGCTGTTTTTT.

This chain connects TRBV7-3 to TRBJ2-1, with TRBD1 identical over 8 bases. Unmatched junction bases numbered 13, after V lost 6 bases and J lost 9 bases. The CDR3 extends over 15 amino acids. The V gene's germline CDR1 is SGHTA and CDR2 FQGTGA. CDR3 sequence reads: CASRSRDRILGEQFF. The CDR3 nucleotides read TGTGCCAGCAGGTCCCGGGACAGGATATTGGGTGAGCAGTTCTTC.

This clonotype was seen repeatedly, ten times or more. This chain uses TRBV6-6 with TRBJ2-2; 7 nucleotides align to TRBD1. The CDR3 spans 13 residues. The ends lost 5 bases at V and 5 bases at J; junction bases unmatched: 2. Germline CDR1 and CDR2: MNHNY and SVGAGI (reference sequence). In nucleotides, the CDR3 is TGTGCCAGCAGTGTGACAGGGACCGGGGAGCTGTTTTTT. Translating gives CASSVTGTGELFF.

The DNA of the CDR3 is TGTGCCAGCAGCCGAGCGGGACAGGGATCAACACCCCTCCACTTT. Protein product: CASSRAGQGSTPLHF. The chain employs TRBV7-3 and TRBJ1-6; 9 positions match TRBD1. The ends lost 5 bases at V and 11 bases at J; junction bases unmatched: 10. This CDR3 contains 15 residues. Germline V gene data show CDR1 as SGHTA and CDR2 as FQGTGA. Based on the CDR3 plus reference TRBV7-3 and TRBJ1-6, the full variable domain is GAGVSQTPSNKVTEKGKYVELRCDPISGHTALYWYRQSLGQGPEFLIYFQGTGAADDSGLPNDRFFAVRPEGSVSTLKIQRTERGDSAVYLCASSRAGQGSTPLHFGNGTRLTVT.

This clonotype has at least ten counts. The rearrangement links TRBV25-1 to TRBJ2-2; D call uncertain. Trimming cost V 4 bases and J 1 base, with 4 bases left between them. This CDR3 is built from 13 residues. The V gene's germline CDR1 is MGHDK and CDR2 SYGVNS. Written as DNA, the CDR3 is TGTGCCAGCAGTGTACGGAACACCGGGGAGCTGTTTTTT. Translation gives CASSVRNTGELFF.